This T cell receptor (beta chain) was recorded in a study of Graves' ophthalmopathy and Graves' hyperthyroidism. Across the whole study: Before any treatment was given, at initial diagnosis, peripheral blood was collected.

This clonotype appeared many times. Its antigen remains unknown. General study points: A majority of expanded thyroid clonotypes exceeding 0.001 frequency were likewise present in blood. Sensitivity of roughly 88% and specificity of nearly 82% were achieved when a 13-signature model separated ophthalmopathy from stable hyperthyroidism.

The V gene end was trimmed by 5 bases and the J gene end by 1 base; junction bases not matched to a gene: 8. Germline V gene lookup returns CDR1 SGHVS and CDR2 FQNEAQ. This CDR3 is built from 17 residues. Amplifying from RNA transcripts, the study obtained TCR beta CDR3 regions. Amplification began with first-round RT-PCR using HTBI primers, then second-round multiplex PCR was performed. Using its own MiXCR run on the multiplex PCR reads, TCRdb lists one record per CDR3 protein. This table has 500,000 to 800,000 distinct CDR3 sequences, 35% to 50% appearing once. The specimen sequenced was peripheral blood. The sequence derives from an adult man with Graves' ophthalmopathy. The chain recombines TRBV7-8 with TRBJ2-7; 13 positions agree with TRBD2. CDR3 bases: TGTGCCAGCAGCCCGGGAGGACTAGCGGGAGCGTCCTACGAGCAGTACTTC. This encodes CASSPGGLAGASYEQYF.